This TCR beta chain was sequenced in a study of T cells after yellow fever vaccination. Study-wide results and limits: Researchers cautioned that FACS-sorted repertoires could harbor abundant clonotypes contaminating from the bulk population.

This clonotype has more than one count but fewer than ten. The antigen is not known. Conversion of TCR transcripts into cDNA relied on 5'RACE template switching, which added a universal primer site and UMIs. From the 5' RACE reads, TCRdb called clonotypes with MiXCR, one entry per CDR3 protein. The repertoire holds about 360,000 distinct CDR3 sequences, with 6.2% as singletons. The V end lost 5 bases, the J end lost 3 bases, and 11 bases lay between the germline ends. There are 13 residues in the CDR3. From germline, CDR1 is SGHRS and CDR2 YFSETQ. The clonotype was recovered from a man aged 25-45 years who received the YFV17D yellow fever vaccine. This sample comprised PBMCs, obtained 5 days after the yellow fever booster vaccination. V usage is TRBV5-1 and J usage is TRBJ2-5; no clear D. CDR3 in amino acids: CASRFGRKETQYF. The CDR3 DNA reads TGCGCCAGCAGGTTCGGGCGGAAAGAGACCCAGTACTTC.